The T cell receptor (beta chain) under discussion was sequenced for a study of OX40 agonist ivuxolimab in advanced cancers. Overall study context: Mean age approximately 66 years, range about 23 to 80; around 80% male. Study outcomes and limitations: At 0.1-3.0 mg/kg, partial responders had clonal expansion among the lowest observed. CD8+ T cells averaged more expanded clones than CD4+.

Turning to this clone: Its antigen is not known.

Libraries were prepared by immunoSEQ multiplex PCR; TCRdb keeps only in-frame clonotypes and omits some of them. The sample has about 21,000 clones, 70% to 90% seen once. V was cut by 0 bases and J by 3 bases, with 12 bases left in between. The germline gives CDR1 MNHEY, CDR2 SVGAGI. The CDR3 loop spans 15 amino acids. The chain couples TRBV6-5 to TRBJ2-7; D is possibly TRBD1 (6 bases). Sample: CD4+ or CD8+ T cells sorted from blood, taken in a trial of the OX40 agonist ivuxolimab. The sequence came from an adult with an advanced solid tumor such as melanoma, head and neck, liver or kidney cancer. CDR3: CASSYSTGSNYEQYF. DNA for the CDR3: TGTGCCAGCAGTTACTCGACAGGTTCAAACTACGAGCAGTACTTC.